The clone carrying this T cell receptor beta chain has more than one count but fewer than ten. As yet, its antigen is unknown. Germline V lookup: CDR1 GTSNPN, CDR2 SVGIG (reference sequence). The CDR3 totals 13 residues. V lost 0 bases and J lost 2, with 8 bases in between. Mismatch repair deficiency was confirmed in all patients, by PCR or immunohistochemistry. The TCR-sequenced patients were a few responders to pembrolizumab. This entry comes from a study of PD-1 blockade in mismatch repair-deficient tumors. The wider study: Enrolled about 2013-2016, patients had progressing, pretreated mismatch repair-deficient cancers of 11 to 13 types. Study-wide results and caveats: Rapid post-treatment expansion, then contraction, generally preceding radiologic response, marked tumor-resident clones.

Assay: immunoSEQ multiplex PCR; the TCRdb copy retains only in-frame clones and omits some. The top ten hold 10% to 15% of the sample, which has around 130,000 clones, around nine tenths seen once. This chain uses TRBV30 with TRBJ2-7; D unresolved. This receptor was identified in an adult with mismatch repair-deficient cancer. The sample was peripheral blood, taken roughly 67 weeks after starting pembrolizumab. The CDR3 here is CAWSVIRAYEQYF. The CDR3 DNA is TGTGCCTGGAGTGTAATTCGGGCCTACGAGCAGTACTTC.